This note documents a single T cell receptor beta chain sequence. Other DNA sequences in this sample translate to the same CDR3. The data derive from a study of tumor T cells in aggressive B-cell lymphoma. Method: immunoSEQ multiplex PCR; TCRdb's copy keeps in-frame clones and lacks some. The sample holds some 4,200 clones, roughly 91% seen once. The sequence derives from an adult with diffuse large B cell lymphoma. The sequenced material came from tumor tissue.

CDR3 protein: CASSVGLAGHEQYF. The CDR3 bases are TGTGCCAGCAGCGTAGGGCTAGCGGGGCACGAGCAGTACTTC. This chain connects TRBV9 to TRBJ2-7, with 9 bases matching TRBD2. CDR3 length: 14 amino acids. From germline, CDR1 is SGDLS and CDR2 YYNGEE. The V and J ends lost 0 bases and 5 bases, in that order; junction bases with no gene match: 3.